This is a list of T cell receptor beta chains from one sample in a study of T cells expressing NK-cell markers. TCRdb reprocessed the 5' RACE reads, with one entry per CDR3 protein and no DNA. The listing records 350,000 to 500,000 distinct CDR3 sequences. Sequences were obtained from blood T cells: a sorted CD56 or NKG2C T cell subset, CD4+ or CD8+ T cells, or bulk PBMC T cells (not recorded which). All receptors derive from a woman aged 18 to 75 in good health. The CDR3 runs from the conserved cysteine through the conserved F or W.

CASSLALAGGAKNIQYF	TRBV7-9	TRBJ2-4
CASSWGPTGFGTDTQYF	TRBV7-7	TRBJ2-3
CASSPYTPNSPLHF	TRBV18	TRBJ1-6
CASRLTGHTEAFF	TRBV12-3/TRBV12-4	TRBJ1-1
CASSPTAGAAYEQYF	TRBV18	TRBJ2-7
CSAAGTDEKLFF	TRBV20-1	TRBJ1-4
CASGTDSNQPQHF	TRBV7-6	TRBJ1-5
CASSPQGIGTEAFF	TRBV7-3	TRBJ1-1
CASSQRPVWGVTEAFF	TRBV4-3	TRBJ1-1
CASKWTSEKSSYNEQFF	TRBV28	TRBJ2-1
CASSLVGGFNYGYTF	TRBV7-8	TRBJ1-2
CASSFRGTQYF	TRBV12-3/TRBV12-4	TRBJ2-5
CSALGLPDTQYF	TRBV29-1	TRBJ2-3
CASSLDGQGLDTQYF	TRBV5-8	TRBJ2-3
CASSFGQGALFKLFF	TRBV27	TRBJ1-4
CSATTGDKSNQPQHF	TRBV20-1	TRBJ1-5